The clone carrying this T cell receptor (beta chain) was seen once. In the authors' methods: Nucleated cell number was recorded as an estimate derived from reference gene primer amplification. This table comes from immunoSEQ multiplex PCR, and its TCRdb copy is limited to in-frame clones, with some not included. V and J calls and clone size are given by that table; D and trimming were obtained from the DNA. The sample contains over 120,000 clones, 81% of which appear only once. CDR1 is MNHEY, CDR2 SMNVEV, per germline (reference sequence). Deletions cut 3 bases from V and 6 bases from J, with 6 bases between. This CDR3 is 12 amino acids long. The data originate from a study of blood T cell repertoires in COVID-19. Study-level background: Both acute and convalescent COVID-19 samples were obtained from the United States, Italy and Spain. T cells, B-cell-depleted T cells, or PBMCs provided the cDNA or gDNA that served as material.

The chain carries TRBV27 and TRBJ1-5; D gene uncertain. The sequenced sample was peripheral blood. This clonotype originated in a human donor in a cohort sampled during active COVID-19. The CDR3 sequence: CASSFHGQPQHF. The CDR3 bases are TGTGCCAGCAGTTTCCACGGTCAGCCCCAGCATTTT.